Here is one TCR beta chain with its context. Antigen specificity is unknown. Noted treatment: oral pan-JAK inhibitor, 5-10 mg twice daily. The data were taken from a study of CD8+ T cells in alopecia areata. cDNA prepared by RNA extraction and subsequent reverse transcription served as the template for sequencing. The data were produced by immunoSEQ multiplex PCR, yet TCRdb's version contains in-frame clones alone and is incomplete. Of some 170,000 clones in the sample, around half are singletons; the top ten hold 10% to 12%. CDR1 SNHLY and CDR2 FYNNEI come from the germline V gene. The V gene lost 3 bases and the J gene lost 4 bases, with 6 bases spanning the gap. CDR3 length: 12 residues. General observations from the study: Lesional tissue from the scalp (especially in alopecia totalis/universalis) showed higher clonality than normal scalp. In blood and scalp, many expanded lesional clones persisted during tofacitinib.

This sample comprised CD8+ T cells sorted from blood, obtained at week 24, from a patient treated with tofacitinib. This chain joins TRBV2 and TRBJ1-2; D not resolved. This TCR was sampled from a human donor with alopecia areata. Here the CDR3 reads CASSDNTYGYTF. The CDR3 DNA reads TGTGCCAGCAGTGACAACACCTATGGCTACACCTTC.